A single sample gave rise to the 32 T cell receptor beta chains below, sequenced in a study of blood T cell repertoires in COVID-19. Generated by immunoSEQ multiplex PCR, the TCRdb table keeps only in-frame clones and is missing some. The table has about 75,000 clones, less than 85% seen once. Sequencing input: peripheral blood. The source is a human donor with acute or convalescent COVID-19. The donor label of this sample is uncertain.

This chain connects TRBV7-6 to TRBJ2-7, with 9 bases fitting TRBD2. This CDR3 comprises 15 residues. V lost 3 bases to trimming and J lost 2 bases; unmatched junction nucleotides: 5. From germline, CDR1 is SGHVS and CDR2 FNYEAQ. The DNA of the CDR3 is TGTGCCAGCAGCTTGAAAGCGGGGGGCCCCTACGAGCAGTACGTC. It encodes CASSLKAGGPYEQYV.

In nucleotides, the CDR3 is TGTGCCAGCAGCGAGGGACTAGCGGACACAGATACGCAGTATTTT. Its protein is CASSEGLADTDTQYF. This chain uses TRBV5-5 with TRBJ2-3, with 11 bases aligning to TRBD2. The CDR3 extends over 15 amino acids. Germline trimming cut 4 bases from V and 2 bases from J; bases unmatched to any gene: 3. CDR1 is SGHKS, CDR2 YYEKEE, per germline (reference sequence).

The V and J genes are TRBV4-2 and TRBJ2-1; 8 bases align to TRBD2. The CDR3 length is 16 residues. Germline CDR1 is LGHNA and CDR2 is YNFKEQ. V was pared by 0 bases and J by 3 bases, with 4 bases of the junction left unmatched. CDR3 sequence (DNA): TGTGCCAGCAGCCAAGAACGAGCGGGAGACTACAATGAGCAGTTCTTC. It is translated as CASSQERAGDYNEQFF.

Only a few counts were recorded for this clone. This chain joins TRBV12-3 or TRBV12-4 and TRBJ2-3, with TRBD2 as a possible D gene (7 bases). The CDR3 has 12 residues. V was shortened by 10 bases and J by 6 bases, with 14 bases between the two germline ends. CDR3: CATRGAVDTQYF. In nucleotides, the CDR3 is TGTGCCACTCGGGGGGCCGTGGATACGCAGTATTTT.

The chain uses TRBV6-5 and TRBJ1-2; 7 positions match TRBD1. The CDR3 consists of 12 residues. The V gene end was trimmed by 7 bases and the J gene end by 7 bases; junction bases not matched to a gene: 6. The germline V gene encodes CDR1 MNHEY and CDR2 SVGAGI. As DNA, the CDR3 is TGTGCCAGCAAGCTAACAGGGGCTGGCTACACCTTC. Protein: CASKLTGAGYTF.

The chain joins TRBV7-9 to TRBJ2-2; a weak D match, TRBD1 (6 bases). This CDR3 is built from 13 residues. Looked up from germline, CDR1 is SEHNR and CDR2 is FQNEAQ (reference sequence). Trimming took 11 bases from V and 4 from J, leaving 14 bases between them. The CDR3 is CAGGTLGTGELFF. The CDR3 DNA reads TGTGCCGGGGGCACCTTGGGCACCGGGGAGCTGTTTTTT.

CDR3 coding DNA: TGTGCCAGCAGCCCCCGTAGCGGGGGGGCCTTAAATGAGCAGTTCTTC. This codes for CASSPRSGGALNEQFF. The gene calls are TRBV4-2 and TRBJ2-1, with 11 bases matching TRBD2. Trimming removed 4 bases from V and 7 bases from J; junction bases left unmatched: 9. The CDR3 has 16 residues. Germline CDR1 and CDR2: LGHNA and YNFKEQ.

The chain uses TRBV29-1 and TRBJ1-4, with a weak D call TRBD1 (5 bases). V lost 4 bases, J lost 3 bases, and 15 bases lay in between. CDR3 size: 15 residues. Germline CDR1 reads SQVTM; CDR2 reads ANQGSEA. This CDR3 reads CSVGGGSASNEKLFF. In DNA form, the CDR3 reads TGCAGCGTTGGGGGGGGGTCAGCGTCTAATGAAAAACTGTTTTTT.

V gene TRBV28 combines with J gene TRBJ1-2; no reliable D call. Germline values: CDR1 MDHEN, CDR2 SYDVKM. V was shortened by 6 bases and J by 4 bases, with 15 bases between the two germline ends. The CDR3 is made up of 14 amino acids. The CDR3 coding sequence is TGTGCCAGCAGCTTACAGTCACCAGTCTATGGCTACACCTTC. Protein product: CASSLQSPVYGYTF.

The chain links TRBV24-1 to TRBJ1-5; D is ambiguous. In germline, CDR1 is KGHDR, CDR2 SFDVKD. This CDR3 contains 14 residues. Trimming shortened V by 4 bases and J by 4 bases, and 10 bases separated the two germline ends. CDR3: CATSEGGPNQPQHF. CDR3 sequence (DNA): TGTGCCACCAGTGAGGGAGGACCGAATCAGCCCCAGCATTTT.

The chain uses TRBV3-1 (or the pseudogene TRBV3-2) and TRBJ2-5; D is undetermined. Trimming took 11 bases from V and 4 from J, leaving 17 bases between them. CDR1 LGHDT and CDR2 YNNKEL come from the germline V gene (reference sequence). This CDR3 has 13 residues. CDR3 residues: CAGTPRGRETQYF. The CDR3 DNA is TGTGCCGGCACCCCCCGAGGAAGAGAGACCCAGTACTTC.

The V gene is TRBV29-1, the J gene TRBJ2-4, with D possibly TRBD2 on 6 matching bases. The CDR3 sequence is 13 residues long. Trimming removed 1 base from V and 12 bases from J, with 16 bases in between. The V gene's germline CDR1 is SQVTM and CDR2 ANQGSEA. CDR3 sequence: CSVEGPEGRTQYF. Here the CDR3 DNA reads TGCAGCGTTGAAGGCCCCGAGGGGAGGACTCAGTACTTC.

J is TRBJ1-5 and V is TRBV28, with D perhaps TRBD1 (6 bases). Germline assignment: CDR1 MDHEN and CDR2 SYDVKM. This CDR3 comprises 17 residues. Trimming pared 1 base from V and 1 base from J, leaving 14 bases between. The CDR3 is CASSLYPGVGSNQPQHF. The CDR3 bases are TGTGCCAGCAGTTTATACCCAGGGGTTGGAAGCAATCAGCCCCAGCATTTT. Full variable domain (rest looked up from reference TRBV28 and TRBJ1-5): DVKVTQSSRYLVKRTGEKVFLECVQDMDHENMFWYRQDPGLGLRLIYFSYDVKMKEKGDIPEGYSVSREKKERFSLILESASTNQTSMYLCASSLYPGVGSNQPQHFGDGTRLSIL.

The rearrangement uses TRBV24-1 and TRBJ1-5; 10 bases agree with TRBD1. The CDR3 runs to 16 residues. Trimming removed 4 bases from V and 5 bases from J; junction bases left unmatched: 7. The germline gives CDR1 KGHDR, CDR2 SFDVKD. This CDR3 reads CATSDPGTGDYQPQHF. DNA of the CDR3: TGTGCCACCAGTGACCCTGGGACAGGGGACTATCAGCCCCAGCATTTT.

The CDR3 bases are TGCGCCAGCAGCACTGGGACAGGGGTAAACACTGAAGCTTTCTTT. Translation: CASSTGTGVNTEAFF. This chain links TRBV5-1 with TRBJ1-1; 10 bases fit TRBD1. The V gene end was trimmed by 4 bases and the J gene end by 2 bases; junction bases not matched to a gene: 5. The germline gives CDR1 SGHRS, CDR2 YFSETQ. CDR3 length: 15 amino acids.

This clone was recorded only once. The chain uses TRBV28 and TRBJ1-1; D gene uncertain. CDR3 length equals 12 residues. Germline assignment: CDR1 MDHEN and CDR2 SYDVKM. V was trimmed by 5 bases and J by 5 bases, leaving 9 bases between them. CDR3 amino acids: CASSPRVTEAFF. CDR3 nucleotide sequence: TGTGCCAGCAGTCCGCGGGTTACTGAAGCTTTCTTT.

A word on this clone: An end of the junction differs from the germline gene, which may be a read error. The chain links TRBV4-2 to TRBJ2-2, with 12 bases matching TRBD2. The CDR3 contains 19 residues. The germline gives CDR1 LGHNA, CDR2 YNFKEQ. The CDR3: CASSGGASGRASNTRELFF. The DNA of the CDR3 is TGTGCCAGCAGCGGAGGGGCTAGCGGGAGGGCCTCCAACACCAGGGAGCTGTTTTTT.

The rearrangement uses TRBV14 and TRBJ1-2; D perhaps matches TRBD1 (6 bases). The CDR3 length is 14 residues. Germline V gives CDR1 SGHDN, CDR2 FVKESK. Trimming removed 1 base at V and 2 bases at J, with 8 bases between. The CDR3 DNA follows: TGTGCCAGCAGCCAAGTGAGGGGGAACTATGGCTACACCTTC. As protein: CASSQVRGNYGYTF.

The V gene is TRBV7-8, the J gene TRBJ2-7; 8 bases map to TRBD1. CDR3 length: 15 residues. The V segment lost 2 bases and the J segment 1 base; nucleotides outside the gene matches: 4. CDR1 and CDR2 (germline): SGHVS, FQNEAQ. Here the CDR3 reads CASSLRQGPSYEQYV. The CDR3, as DNA: TGTGCCAGCAGCTTAAGACAGGGGCCTTCCTACGAGCAGTACGTC.

About this clone itself: Since a much larger clone is just one base distant, this may be a read error. The rearrangement joins TRBV11-3 to TRBJ2-7, with 10 bases aligning to TRBD1. This CDR3 has 14 residues. The germline V gene has CDR1 SGHNT and CDR2 YENEEA. V trimming: 5 bases; J trimming: 2 bases; junction bases outside the gene matches: 3. CDR3 protein: CASSPGQGAYEQYF. CDR3 nucleotides: TGTGCCAGCAGCCCAGGACAGGGGGCCTACGAGCAGTACTTC.

The chain joins TRBV7-2 to TRBJ2-5, with 10 bases lining up with TRBD2. The CDR3 has 15 residues. V shed 7 bases, J shed 3 bases, and the junction held 8 bases outside the gene matches. Per the germline V gene, CDR1 is SGHTA and CDR2 is FQGNSA. CDR3 region: CASNPGLASKETQYF. The CDR3 DNA reads as TGTGCCAGCAACCCGGGACTAGCGTCTAAAGAGACCCAGTACTTC.

In DNA, the CDR3 is TGTGCCAGCAGTGACAGGTTCTATGGCTACACCTTC. Protein: CASSDRFYGYTF. The chain employs TRBV6-1 and TRBJ1-2; D remains ambiguous. CDR1 and CDR2 (germline): MNHNS, SASEGT. Trimming took 3 bases from V and 4 from J, leaving 6 bases between them. This CDR3 region has 12 residues.

The CDR3 DNA is TGTGCCAGCAGGACAGGGGGCCAGGGGACCCAGTACTTC. This encodes CASRTGGQGTQYF. The chain joins TRBV12-3 or TRBV12-4 to TRBJ2-5; 10 nucleotides match TRBD1. CDR3 length: 13 residues. Trimming took 6 bases from V and 7 from J; bases not matched to a gene: 5.

This clone was picked up one time. In DNA, the CDR3 is TGCGCCAGCAGCTTGACAGGGGCTACTGGAAACACCATATATTTT. It specifies CASSLTGATGNTIYF. The genes are TRBV5-1 and TRBJ1-3, with 7 bases lining up with TRBD1. The V segment lost 1 base and the J segment 2 bases; nucleotides outside the gene matches: 3. The germline CDR1 and CDR2 sequences are SGHRS and YFSETQ. This CDR3 spans 15 amino acids.

V and J are TRBV6-5 and TRBJ2-1; the D gene is possibly TRBD2 (6 bases). CDR1 is MNHEY and CDR2 is SVGAGI in the germline V gene. CDR3 size: 15 residues. Trimming took 6 bases from V and 7 from J, leaving 19 bases between them. The CDR3 bases are TGTGCCAGCAGGGACCAGGCGGGACTGGGGAATGAGCAGTTCTTC. Its translation: CASRDQAGLGNEQFF.

V gene TRBV9 combines with J gene TRBJ2-7; TRBD2 matches at 7 bases. Germline-derived CDR1 and CDR2 are SGDLS and YYNGEE. V was clipped by 4 bases and J by 2 bases; unmatched bases: 9. The CDR3 is 15 amino acids. CDR3 DNA: TGTGCCAGCAGCCCCCTCGGACTAGAAACCTACGAGCAGTACTTC. Amino acids: CASSPLGLETYEQYF.

V gene TRBV6-1 combines with J gene TRBJ2-3, with D hard to call. The CDR3 runs to 14 residues. From germline, CDR1 is MNHNS and CDR2 SASEGT. V gave up 3 bases and J gave up 5 bases, with 12 bases separating them. The CDR3 spells CASSDAHTGDTQYF. CDR3 bases: TGTGCCAGCAGTGATGCCCATACCGGAGATACGCAGTATTTT.

This rearrangement joins TRBV3-1 (or the pseudogene TRBV3-2) to TRBJ1-2, with a possible D match to TRBD1 (6 bases). The germline V gene encodes CDR1 LGHDT and CDR2 YNNKEL (reference sequence). Trimming removed 6 bases at V and 0 bases at J, with 14 bases between. This CDR3 has 15 residues. The CDR3 spells CASRVSGTTNYGYTF. CDR3 coding DNA: TGTGCCAGCAGAGTTAGCGGGACAACTAACTATGGCTACACCTTC.

The V and J genes are TRBV7-9 and TRBJ1-4, with 7 positions matching TRBD1. The CDR3 sequence is 15 residues long. Germline CDR1 is SEHNR and CDR2 is FQNEAQ (reference sequence). V lost 6 bases, J lost 8 bases, and 12 bases stayed unmatched. The CDR3 DNA is TGTGCCAGCAGTCCCGGGGACAGACATGGAGAAAAACTGTTTTTT. Amino acid sequence: CASSPGDRHGEKLFF.

In this sample, this clone turned up a few times. The chain couples TRBV20-1 to TRBJ2-2, with TRBD1 matching over 9 bases. This CDR3 comprises 15 residues. Trimming cost V 3 bases and J 5 bases; bases outside gene matches: 7. CDR1 and CDR2 from the germline V gene are DFQATT and SNEGSKA (reference sequence). The CDR3 sequence is CSASPGQGITGELFF. The CDR3 DNA follows: TGCAGTGCTAGTCCGGGACAGGGTATAACCGGGGAGCTGTTTTTT.

The CDR3 protein is CSARGGSQQYV. In DNA form, the CDR3 reads TGCAGTGCTAGAGGGGGCAGCCAGCAGTACGTC. The chain has TRBV20-1 and TRBJ2-7, with D maybe TRBD1 (5 bases). Trimming shortened V by 1 base and J by 8 bases, and 9 bases separated the two germline ends. From germline, CDR1 is DFQATT and CDR2 SNEGSKA (reference sequence). This CDR3 is 11 amino acids long.

There are a few counts of this clone. This sequence joins TRBV3-1 (or the pseudogene TRBV3-2) and TRBJ1-6, with D possibly being TRBD1 (5 bases). This CDR3 spans 14 amino acids. Trimming removed 3 bases from V and 7 bases from J, with 10 bases in between. The germline CDR1 and CDR2 sequences are LGHDT and YNNKEL (reference sequence). The CDR3 spells CASSQGLGNSPLHF. DNA for the CDR3: TGTGCCAGCAGCCAGGGGCTCGGCAATTCACCCCTCCACTTT.